The 14 T cell receptor beta chains below were found in one sample sequenced in a study of identical twins. TCRdb independently ran MiXCR on the 5' RACE reads; one entry per CDR3 protein. The sample has 120,000 to 150,000 distinct CDR3 sequences; roughly 3.3% are singletons. Material: memory T cells sorted from blood. Every receptor here comes from a man younger than 35 in good health.

This clonotype was observed many times. The chain is built from TRBV6-1 and TRBJ1-5; D might be TRBD1 (6 bases). The V gene's germline CDR1 is MNHNS and CDR2 SASEGT. This CDR3 has 14 amino acids. The germline V and J ends were trimmed by 6 bases and 6 bases, with 15 bases remaining between them. CDR3 loop: CASSPAGAGQPQHF. The CDR3 region has the DNA TGTGCCAGCAGCCCGGCGGGGGCAGGTCAGCCCCAGCATTTT.

The chain carries TRBV6-5 and TRBJ1-1; D remains ambiguous. The CDR3 consists of 15 residues. Between the trimmed V and J ends, which lost 0 bases and 4 bases, there was a span of 12 bases. Germline loops: CDR1 MNHEY, CDR2 SVGAGI. Written as DNA, the CDR3 is TGTGCCAGCAGTTACTCGTTGGTGAGGAGCACTGAAGCTTTCTTT. Its protein product is CASSYSLVRSTEAFF.

This clonotype was detected many times. This rearrangement joins TRBV7-3 to TRBJ2-2, with D perhaps TRBD2 (6 bases). This CDR3 has 14 residues. The V gene's germline CDR1 is SGHTA and CDR2 FQGTGA. V dropped 4 bases and J dropped 5 bases, with 11 bases sitting between them. The CDR3 loop reads CASSYDGLTGELFF. In DNA form, the CDR3 reads TGTGCCAGCAGCTACGACGGACTAACCGGGGAGCTGTTTTTT.

The sample holds many counts of this clonotype. The J gene is TRBJ1-1, the V gene TRBV2, with no clear D. Germline V CDR1 and CDR2: SNHLY, FYNNEI. This CDR3 is 16 amino acids long. Trimming pared 5 bases from V and 0 bases from J, leaving 16 bases between. CDR3 in DNA: TGTGCCAGCAGTTTGACGGTACACATCATGAACACTGAAGCTTTCTTT. This codes for CASSLTVHIMNTEAFF.

The genes are TRBV21-1 and TRBJ1-2; the table's D call, TRBD1, has no DNA check behind it. TRBV21-1 is a listed pseudogene. The CDR3 loop spans 18 amino acids. Here the CDR3 DNA reads TGTGCCAGCAGCGATGAACAGGGGACAAGCCCAACCGACTATGGCTACACCTTC. Translated: CASSDEQGTSPTDYGYTF.

Ten or more counts support this clonotype. The chain carries TRBV7-2 and TRBJ1-3, with TRBD1 as a possible D gene (5 bases). Germline values: CDR1 SGHTA, CDR2 FQGNSA. The V end lost 1 base, the J end lost 4 bases, and 11 bases lay between the germline ends. The CDR3 sequence is 15 residues long. DNA of the CDR3: TGTGCCAGCAGCTTAGTCCAGGGATCCGGAAACACCATATATTTT. Its translation: CASSLVQGSGNTIYF.

Many counts were recorded for this clonotype. The genes are TRBV5-1 and TRBJ2-1; the D gene is possibly TRBD2 (7 bases). The CDR3 is 16 amino acids. Trimming left V 4 bases short and J 4 bases short, with 18 bases between. Germline lookup yields CDR1 SGHRS and CDR2 YFSETQ. Here the CDR3 reads CASSPDGGPLYNEQFF. In DNA form, the CDR3 reads TGCGCCAGCAGCCCGGACGGGGGGCCACTATACAATGAGCAGTTCTTC.

This clonotype was found many times. The chain recombines TRBV28 with TRBJ1-5; weak D call: TRBD1 (6 bases). Trimming cost V 3 bases and J 7 bases, with 13 bases left between them. CDR3 size: 14 residues. Germline-derived CDR1 and CDR2 are MDHEN and SYDVKM. This CDR3 is CASSFSGAGQPQHF. DNA of the CDR3: TGTGCCAGCAGTTTTTCGGGGGCCGGGCAGCCCCAGCATTTT. Full variable domain (missing parts from reference TRBV28 and TRBJ1-5): DVKVTQSSRYLVKRTGEKVFLECVQDMDHENMFWYRQDPGLGLRLIYFSYDVKMKEKGDIPEGYSVSREKKERFSLILESASTNQTSMYLCASSFSGAGQPQHFGDGTRLSIL.

The sample holds many counts of this clonotype. The chain uses TRBV14 and TRBJ2-1; possible D gene TRBD2, 5 bases. Deletions cut 0 bases from V and 4 bases from J, with 16 bases between. The CDR3 covers 17 residues. The V gene's germline CDR1 is SGHDN and CDR2 FVKESK. CDR3 bases: TGTGCCAGCAGCCAAGAGAAGCGGTGGTCAGGATACAATGAGCAGTTCTTC. Translating gives CASSQEKRWSGYNEQFF.

At least ten counts were recorded for this clonotype. The chain carries TRBV10-3 and TRBJ1-1; 8 nucleotides match TRBD1. Germline V lookup: CDR1 ENHRY, CDR2 SYGVKD. The junction had 14 bases not matched to a gene; V was cut back by 11 bases and J by 0 bases. The CDR3 has 16 residues. In DNA form, the CDR3 reads TGTGCCGTATCAGGGGGCGCGGGGCCTATGAACACTGAAGCTTTCTTT. It translates to CAVSGGAGPMNTEAFF.

This clonotype showed up many times. This rearrangement joins TRBV12-3 or TRBV12-4 to TRBJ2-1, with 10 bases that match TRBD2. The CDR3 loop spans 14 amino acids. Losses at the gene ends were 4 bases for V and 9 bases for J; bases not matched to a gene: 6. CDR3 sequence (DNA): TGTGCCAGCAGTTCAGCGGGAGGGGAGGGTGAGCAGTTCTTC. Protein product: CASSSAGGEGEQFF.

This clonotype was recorded many times. The chain employs TRBV6-1 and TRBJ2-1; 9 bases align to TRBD2. This CDR3 has 15 amino acids. Germline V lookup: CDR1 MNHNS, CDR2 SASEGT. V trimming: 8 bases; J trimming: 1 base; junction bases outside the gene matches: 6. CDR3 protein: CASCKREASYNEQFF. The CDR3 DNA reads TGTGCCAGCTGCAAGCGGGAGGCTTCCTACAATGAGCAGTTCTTC.

In this sample, this clonotype turned up many times. V usage is TRBV5-1 and J usage is TRBJ2-7, with TRBD1 identical over 12 bases. CDR1 is SGHRS, CDR2 YFSETQ, per germline. CDR3 length equals 15 residues. J lost 5 bases, V lost 4 bases, and 7 bases had no gene match. The CDR3 loop reads CASSVHGTGGDEQYF. Here the CDR3 DNA reads TGCGCCAGCAGCGTCCACGGGACAGGGGGCGACGAGCAGTACTTC.

In this sample, this clonotype turned up many times. The chain has TRBV27 and TRBJ1-6, with a weak D call TRBD1 (5 bases). From germline, CDR1 is MNHEY and CDR2 SMNVEV (reference sequence). The length of the CDR3 is 14 residues. Trimming removed 5 bases from V and 14 bases from J, with 19 bases in between. The CDR3 reads CASSNRDLFQALHF. The CDR3, as DNA: TGTGCCAGCAGTAATCGGGACCTTTTCCAGGCCCTCCACTTT.